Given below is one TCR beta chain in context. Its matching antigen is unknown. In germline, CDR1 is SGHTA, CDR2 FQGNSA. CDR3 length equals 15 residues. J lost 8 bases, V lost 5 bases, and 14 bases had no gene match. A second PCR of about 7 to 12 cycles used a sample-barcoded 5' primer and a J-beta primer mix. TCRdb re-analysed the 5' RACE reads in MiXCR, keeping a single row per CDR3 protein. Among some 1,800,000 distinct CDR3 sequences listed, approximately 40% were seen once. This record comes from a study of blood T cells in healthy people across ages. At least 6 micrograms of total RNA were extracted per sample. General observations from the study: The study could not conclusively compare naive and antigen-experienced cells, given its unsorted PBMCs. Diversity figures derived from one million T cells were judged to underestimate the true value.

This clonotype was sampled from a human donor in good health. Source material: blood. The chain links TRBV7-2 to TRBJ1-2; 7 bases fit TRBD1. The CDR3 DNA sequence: TGTGCCAGCAGCCGCCCCAGGGGGAGGCCCTGGGGCTACACCTTC. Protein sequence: CASSRPRGRPWGYTF.